This TCR beta chain appears in the sequencing data of a study of blood T cell repertoires in COVID-19. Study information: PBMCs, B-cell-depleted T cells, or T cells were the source of the cDNA or gDNA that made up the material.

Per the authors' pipeline: From reference gene primer amplification, estimates of nucleated cell counts were derived. This table comes from immunoSEQ multiplex PCR, and its TCRdb copy is limited to in-frame clones, with some not included. V and J calls plus clone size are reproduced from that table; the DNA served to infer D and trimming. This table has more than 25,000 clones, 70% to 90% appearing once. This clone was observed once. The J segment lost 2 bases and the V segment lost 2 bases, leaving 4 bases of the junction unmatched. The germline gives CDR1 GTSNPN, CDR2 SVGIG (reference sequence). CDR3 length: 15 residues.

The chain recombines TRBV30 with TRBJ2-1; 9 bases align to TRBD2. The TCR originated in a woman aged 40 to 50 with active or convalescent COVID-19. Sequenced sample: peripheral blood. Written as DNA, the CDR3 is TGTGCCTGGAGTCCCTTAGCGGGGGCCTACAATGAGCAGTTCTTC. This translates into CAWSPLAGAYNEQFF.